The 6 T cell receptor beta chains below were found in one sample sequenced in a study of cytomegalovirus exposure and HLA in healthy donors. The PCR used 60 Vbeta and 13 Jbeta primers. The repertoire was sequenced with immunoSEQ multiplex PCR; TCRdb's copy has only in-frame clones and lacks some. This sample carries 150,000 to 200,000 clones, approximately 84% of them seen once, and the ten largest clones take approximately 6%. The sequencing sample was made of PBMCs. These receptors all stem from a woman aged 25 to 39 in good health and CMV-seropositive.

The chain links TRBV2 to TRBJ2-2, with TRBD2 identical over 8 bases. The CDR3 sequence is 14 residues long. Germline V lookup: CDR1 SNHLY, CDR2 FYNNEI. With 9 bases clipped from V and 2 bases from J, the junction kept 5 bases outside the gene matches. Here the CDR3 DNA reads TGTGCCAGTTCCGGGACTAGAAACACCGGGGAGCTGTTTTTT. This sequence encodes CASSGTRNTGELFF.

As to this clone: One end of the junction varies from germline; a read error may be responsible. The V call is TRBV7-9, the J call TRBJ2-5, with TRBD2 matching over 8 bases. The CDR3 contains 16 residues. Germline V gives CDR1 SEHNR, CDR2 FQNEAQ (reference sequence). CDR3 in amino acids: CSSSLETTSGGETQYF. CDR3 DNA: TGTTCCAGCAGCTTAGAGACCACTAGCGGCGGAGAGACCCAGTACTTC.

The chain recombines TRBV2 with TRBJ1-2; tentative D call: TRBD1 (5 bases). The CDR3 spans 12 residues. Germline V CDR1 and CDR2: SNHLY, FYNNEI. Trimming cost V 8 bases and J 3 bases, with 10 bases left between them. CDR3 sequence (DNA): TGTGCCAGCCTCAGGGAGGACTATGGCTACACCTTC. Its translation is CASLREDYGYTF. The variable domain in full, with the rest retrieved from reference TRBV2 and TRBJ1-2, is EPEVTQTPSHQVTQMGQEVILRCVPISNHLYFYWYRQILGQKVEFLVSFYNNEISEKSEIFDDQFSVERPDGSNFTLKIRSTKLEDSAMYFCASLREDYGYTFGSGTRLTVV.

The chain couples TRBV6-6 to TRBJ1-5; possible D gene TRBD1, 6 bases. Trimming shortened V by 7 bases and J by 6 bases, and 16 bases separated the two germline ends. The CDR3 contains 14 residues. The germline CDR1 and CDR2 sequences are MNHNY and SVGAGI (reference sequence). The CDR3 reads CASMNRASGQPQHF. The CDR3 DNA sequence: TGTGCCAGCATGAACAGGGCTAGCGGTCAGCCCCAGCATTTT.

On this clone: The junction does not match germline at one end; this may be a read error. The gene calls are TRBV9 and TRBJ2-7, with 9 nucleotides matching TRBD1. Germline loops: CDR1 SGDLS, CDR2 YYNGEE. The CDR3 totals 20 residues. The CDR3 loop is CASSAAWKEVLRDREYEQCF. CDR3 DNA: TGTGCCAGCAGCGCAGCGTGGAAGGAGGTTCTCCGGGACAGGGAGTACGAGCAGTGCTTC.

The chain has TRBV5-6 and TRBJ2-3; D gene ambiguous. This CDR3 region has 13 residues. Germline lookup yields CDR1 SGHDT and CDR2 YYEEEE. Trimming shortened V by 0 bases and J by 4 bases, and 6 bases separated the two germline ends. CDR3 nucleotides: TGTGCCAGCAGCTTGGCCCTAGCAGATACGCAGTATTTT. The encoded protein is CASSLALADTQYF.